This T cell receptor (beta chain) was obtained from a study of radiation and T cells in renal cell carcinoma. Study results and limitations: No pretreatment tumor biopsies were available for baseline clonotypes.

Time point denoted: blood 2 weeks post-SBRT. Treatment here: 15 Gy SBRT to primary tumor, nephrectomy 4 weeks later. Blood was sampled at baseline, 2 weeks and 4 weeks after SBRT. With respect to this clone: Its antigen is not identified.

Germline values: CDR1 PRHDT, CDR2 FYEKMQ (reference sequence). CDR3 size: 15 residues. The J segment lost 0 bases and the V segment lost 0 bases, leaving 0 bases of the junction unmatched. Libraries were prepared by immunoSEQ multiplex PCR; TCRdb keeps only in-frame clonotypes and omits some of them. Here the sample spans 60,000 to 80,000 clones, roughly 82% being singletons. Sequenced here: blood, sampled from a patient whose treatment included radiotherapy and nephrectomy. The sequence derives from a man in his fifties or sixties with renal cell carcinoma. This chain joins TRBV13 and TRBJ1-2; 8 bases agree with TRBD1. The CDR3 region has the DNA TGTGCCAGCAGCTTAGGACAGGGGGCTAACTATGGCTACACCTTC. Its protein product is CASSLGQGANYGYTF.